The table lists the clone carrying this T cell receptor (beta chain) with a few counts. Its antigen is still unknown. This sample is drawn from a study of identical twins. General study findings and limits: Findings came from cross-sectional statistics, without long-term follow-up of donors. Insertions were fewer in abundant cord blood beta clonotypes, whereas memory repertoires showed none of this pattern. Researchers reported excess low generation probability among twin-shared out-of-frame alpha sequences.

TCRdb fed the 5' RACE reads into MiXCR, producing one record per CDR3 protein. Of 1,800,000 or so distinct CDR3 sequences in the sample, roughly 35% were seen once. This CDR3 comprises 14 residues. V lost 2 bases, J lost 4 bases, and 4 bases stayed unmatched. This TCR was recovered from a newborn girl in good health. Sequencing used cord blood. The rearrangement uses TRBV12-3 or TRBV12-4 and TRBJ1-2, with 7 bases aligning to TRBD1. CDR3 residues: CASSLTRGIYGYTF. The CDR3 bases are TGTGCCAGCAGTTTAACCAGGGGGATCTATGGCTACACCTTC.